The 28 T cell receptor beta chains below were found in one sample sequenced in a study of shared clonotypes between healthy human individuals. This table comes from immunoSEQ multiplex PCR, and its TCRdb copy is limited to in-frame clones, with some not included. The repertoire holds some 470,000 clones, with about 79% as singletons. Input material: PBMCs. The receptor source for this set is a woman between 40 and 50 years old in good health. Some clones in this sample may be carry-over from other donors' samples.

This clone came up a few times. This chain joins TRBV2 and TRBJ2-1; D perhaps matches TRBD2 (5 bases). This CDR3 is 15 amino acids long. The germline CDR1 and CDR2 sequences are SNHLY and FYNNEI. V was cut by 6 bases and J by 4 bases, with 16 bases left in between. CDR3 amino acids: CASSAEPSSYNEQFF. In DNA form, the CDR3 reads TGTGCCAGCAGCGCTGAACCTAGCTCGTACAATGAGCAGTTCTTC.

V gene TRBV2 combines with J gene TRBJ1-4; 8 bases are a match to TRBD1. This CDR3 is built from 15 residues. The germline CDR1 and CDR2 sequences are SNHLY and FYNNEI. The J segment lost 7 bases and the V segment lost 6 bases, leaving 10 bases of the junction unmatched. The CDR3 loop is CASREQGDGGEKLFF. The CDR3 region has the DNA TGTGCCAGCAGAGAACAGGGGGACGGCGGTGAAAAACTGTTTTTT.

The CDR3 reads CASSSGIAGSYEQYF. CDR3 in DNA: TGCGCCAGCAGCTCCGGAATAGCGGGCTCCTACGAGCAGTACTTC. The chain joins TRBV5-1 to TRBJ2-7; 7 bases match TRBD2. Germline V gives CDR1 SGHRS, CDR2 YFSETQ. V gave up 3 bases and J gave up 0 bases; unmatched junction bases: 6. The CDR3 loop spans 15 amino acids. The full variable domain, in which reference TRBV5-1 and TRBJ2-7 provide the parts outside the CDR3, is KAGVTQTPRYLIKTRGQQVTLSCSPISGHRSVSWYQQTPGQGLQFLFEYFSETQRNKGNFPGRFSGRQFSNSRSEMNVSTLELGDSALYLCASSSGIAGSYEQYFGPGTRLTVT.

J is TRBJ2-2 and V is TRBV19, with D perhaps matching TRBD2 (5 bases). The CDR3 length is 15 residues. V shed 7 bases and J shed 5 bases, with 17 bases lying between them. Per germline, CDR1 LNHDA and CDR2 SQIVND (reference sequence). CDR3 bases: TGTGCCAGTAACCAAAGCGGCAAAGGGACCGGGGAGCTGTTTTTT. It codes for CASNQSGKGTGELFF.

This clone was picked up many times. Other DNA sequences in this sample translate to the same CDR3. The rearrangement uses TRBV2 and TRBJ2-7; D ambiguous. Trimming removed 3 bases at V and 11 bases at J, with 14 bases between. Per the germline V gene, CDR1 is SNHLY and CDR2 is FYNNEI. The CDR3 runs to 12 residues. The CDR3 reads CASSEIPAWKYF. CDR3 coding DNA: TGTGCCAGCAGTGAGATCCCAGCTTGGAAGTACTTC.

This clone was seen a few times. The chain combines TRBV5-4 with TRBJ1-6; unclear D gene. CDR1 and CDR2 (germline): SGHNT, YYREEE (reference sequence). This CDR3 contains 12 residues. V lost 4 bases to trimming and J lost 10 bases, with 9 bases between them. Here the CDR3 reads CASSLGRSPLHF. The CDR3 bases are TGTGCCAGCAGCCTTGGACGGTCACCCCTCCACTTT.

The gene calls are TRBV7-9 and TRBJ2-1, with a tentative D call TRBD1 (5 bases). Trimming took 5 bases from V and 0 from J, leaving 14 bases between them. Germline values: CDR1 SEHNR, CDR2 FQNEAQ (reference sequence). The CDR3 has 16 amino acids. CDR3 nucleotide sequence: TGTGCCAGCAGCCCAGGGAAACTGAGCTCCTACAATGAGCAGTTCTTC. Translation gives CASSPGKLSSYNEQFF.

The chain combines TRBV28 with TRBJ2-1, with 14 bases fitting TRBD2. The V gene end was trimmed by 3 bases and the J gene end by 12 bases; junction bases not matched to a gene: 4. Germline V gene lookup returns CDR1 MDHEN and CDR2 SYDVKM. This CDR3 is built from 14 residues. CDR3 DNA sequence: TGTGCCAGCAGTTTGGGACTAGCGGGAGTTGGGCAGTTCTTC. Protein sequence: CASSLGLAGVGQFF.

The chain carries TRBV19 and TRBJ2-3, with D maybe TRBD1 (6 bases). The CDR3 is 12 residues long. Per the germline V gene, CDR1 is LNHDA and CDR2 is SQIVND (reference sequence). The V end was cut by 5 bases, the J end by 7 bases, with 10 bases between. CDR3 in DNA: TGTGCCAGTAGTCGGGACATGAATACGCAGTATTTT. This translates into CASSRDMNTQYF. Filled out from reference TRBV19 and TRBJ2-3, the complete variable domain reads DGGITQSPKYLFRKEGQNVTLSCEQNLNHDAMYWYRQDPGQGLRLIYYSQIVNDFQKGDIAEGYSVSREKKESFPLTVTSAQKNPTAFYLCASSRDMNTQYFGPGTRLTVL.

The V gene is TRBV30, the J gene TRBJ2-3, with 12 bases aligning to TRBD2. The CDR3 runs to 17 residues. V lost 2 bases to trimming and J lost 4 bases; unmatched junction nucleotides: 10. Looked up from germline, CDR1 is GTSNPN and CDR2 is SVGIG (reference sequence). For the CDR3, the DNA is TGTGCCTGGAGTACACGACAGCGACTAGCGGGAGCAGATACGCAGTATTTT. Protein: CAWSTRQRLAGADTQYF.

This clone was seen only a few times. The J gene is TRBJ1-2, the V gene TRBV28; D gene uncertain. Trimming took 11 bases from V and 0 from J, leaving 10 bases between them. From germline, CDR1 is MDHEN and CDR2 SYDVKM. This CDR3 region has 12 residues. CDR3 DNA: TGTGCCCGCGAAGCGGCTAACTATGGCTACACCTTC. The encoded protein is CAREAANYGYTF.

This clone was observed once. J is TRBJ2-3 and V is TRBV4-1; maybe TRBD2 (5 bases). Germline CDR1 is MGHRA and CDR2 is YSYEKL. The CDR3 totals 13 residues. Trimming shortened V by 0 bases and J by 6 bases, and 7 bases separated the two germline ends. The CDR3 sequence: CASSQESSDTQYF. The CDR3 region has the DNA TGCGCCAGCAGCCAAGAATCTAGCGATACGCAGTATTTT.

J is TRBJ2-3 and V is TRBV5-1; D remains ambiguous. V gave up 2 bases and J gave up 3 bases, with 10 bases separating them. The length of the CDR3 is 14 residues. Germline loops: CDR1 SGHRS, CDR2 YFSETQ. The CDR3 DNA reads as TGCGCCAGCAGCTTCGATAGGGTGACAGATACGCAGTATTTT. Translation gives CASSFDRVTDTQYF.

The rearrangement uses TRBV5-1 and TRBJ1-1; D possibly corresponds to TRBD1 (5 bases). Trimming left V 5 bases short and J 0 bases short, with 8 bases between. This CDR3 contains 13 residues. Germline values: CDR1 SGHRS, CDR2 YFSETQ. The CDR3 DNA is TGCGCCAGCAGGGAGACAGTGAACACTGAAGCTTTCTTT. This encodes CASRETVNTEAFF.

The chain links TRBV10-3 to TRBJ2-5; no definite D call. The CDR3 loop spans 12 amino acids. The V end was cut by 0 bases, the J end by 5 bases, with 4 bases between. Germline V CDR1 and CDR2: ENHRY, SYGVKD. The CDR3 DNA reads as TGTGCCATCAGTGAGTCGTATGAGACCCAGTACTTC. It yields the protein CAISESYETQYF.

The chain couples TRBV7-2 to TRBJ2-5, with 7 positions matching TRBD2. The assigned J gene may be wrong: the sequence end matches TRBJ2-7 better. The CDR3 covers 14 residues. Germline V gene data show CDR1 as SGHTA and CDR2 as FQGNSA. This CDR3 is CASSLDRGSDEQYF. In DNA, the CDR3 is TGTGCCAGCAGCTTAGATCGCGGGAGCGACGAGCAGTACTTC.

The V gene is TRBV2, the J gene TRBJ1-6; D may be TRBD1 (5 bases). Germline V gene data show CDR1 as SNHLY and CDR2 as FYNNEI. CDR3 size: 14 residues. V was trimmed by 3 bases and J by 6 bases, leaving 9 bases between them. Here the CDR3 DNA reads TGTGCCAGCAGTGAGCAGGGTCGTAATTCACCCCTCCACTTT. Translated: CASSEQGRNSPLHF.

In this sample, this clone turned up a few times. This chain links TRBV6-1 with TRBJ2-3; possible D gene TRBD1, 5 bases. Germline V gene data show CDR1 as MNHNS and CDR2 as SASEGT. Trimming shortened V by 2 bases and J by 3 bases, and 12 bases separated the two germline ends. The CDR3 runs 15 residues. CDR3 coding DNA: TGTGCCAGCAGTGAATTTAGCAGGGTAACAGATACGCAGTATTTT. It translates to CASSEFSRVTDTQYF.

The chain joins TRBV15 to TRBJ2-5; the D gene is possibly TRBD2 (5 bases). Germline values: CDR1 LNHNV, CDR2 YYDKDF (reference sequence). The CDR3 spans 14 residues. V was clipped by 1 base and J by 5 bases, with 11 bases between them. The CDR3 DNA sequence: TGTGCCACCAGCAGAGGGAGGTCGTCGGAGACCCAGTACTTC. As protein: CATSRGRSSETQYF.

V usage is TRBV6-5 and J usage is TRBJ1-1; the D gene is possibly TRBD1 (5 bases). This CDR3 is built from 16 residues. CDR1 MNHEY and CDR2 SVGAGI come from the germline V gene. V dropped 4 bases and J dropped 1 base, with 16 bases sitting between them. The chain's CDR3 is CASSFKTGRWNTEAFF. CDR3 DNA: TGTGCCAGCAGTTTCAAAACAGGACGGTGGAACACTGAAGCTTTCTTT.

This sequence joins TRBV30 and TRBJ2-2, with D maybe TRBD1 (6 bases). This CDR3 comprises 18 residues. The V end was cut by 0 bases, the J end by 1 base, with 18 bases between. CDR1 and CDR2 from the germline V gene are GTSNPN and SVGIG (reference sequence). The CDR3 is CAWSVVRTGFLNTGELFF. For the CDR3, the DNA is TGTGCCTGGAGTGTGGTTCGCACAGGGTTCTTGAACACCGGGGAGCTGTTTTTT.

V is TRBV2 and J is TRBJ1-5, with D unclear. V lost 4 bases and J 0 bases, leaving 7 bases between the germline ends. Per the germline V gene, CDR1 is SNHLY and CDR2 is FYNNEI. This CDR3 has 14 amino acids. The CDR3 sequence: CASSVENSNQPQHF. The CDR3 nucleotides are TGTGCCAGCAGTGTGGAAAATAGCAATCAGCCCCAGCATTTT. Full variable domain (rest looked up from reference TRBV2 and TRBJ1-5): EPEVTQTPSHQVTQMGQEVILRCVPISNHLYFYWYRQILGQKVEFLVSFYNNEISEKSEIFDDQFSVERPDGSNFTLKIRSTKLEDSAMYFCASSVENSNQPQHFGDGTRLSIL.

This clone showed up just a few times. The gene calls are TRBV28 and TRBJ1-2, with 7 bases matching TRBD1. Germline CDR1 and CDR2: MDHEN and SYDVKM. V dropped 6 bases and J dropped 4; count of bases not matched to a gene: 14. The CDR3 covers 16 residues. As DNA, the CDR3 is TGTGCCAGCAGAGAGGGCCCCGGGACAGCGATCTATGGCTACACCTTC. Its protein product is CASREGPGTAIYGYTF.

The chain has TRBV5-6 and TRBJ2-7; no firm D call. Germline CDR1 is SGHDT and CDR2 is YYEEEE. The CDR3 runs 13 residues. Trimming shortened V by 2 bases and J by 3 bases, and 9 bases separated the two germline ends. CDR3 residues: CASSLGAVYEQYF. The CDR3 region has the DNA TGTGCCAGCAGCTTAGGAGCCGTCTACGAGCAGTACTTC.

About this clone: Compared with germline, one end of the junction differs, possibly owing to a read error. This chain connects TRBV5-6 to TRBJ1-4; D is uncertain. CDR3 length equals 17 residues. CDR1 and CDR2 (germline): SGHDT, YYEEEE. Here the CDR3 reads CASSLGQAYSVYEKLSF. CDR3 DNA: TGTGCCAGCAGCTTGGGGCAGGCGTACTCGGTGTATGAAAAACTGTCTTTT.

The V call is TRBV6-6, the J call TRBJ2-5; D gene uncertain. The V end was cut by 5 bases, the J end by 5 bases, with 12 bases between. The CDR3 is made up of 13 amino acids. CDR1 and CDR2 from the germline V gene are MNHNY and SVGAGI (reference sequence). For the CDR3, the DNA is TGTGCCAGCAGTGGAATTAGGGCGGAGACCCAGTACTTC. As protein: CASSGIRAETQYF.

There are many counts of this clone. The chain is built from TRBV19 and TRBJ2-6; tentatively, D is TRBD1 (6 bases). The germline V and J ends were trimmed by 3 bases and 1 base, with 10 bases remaining between them. Germline V lookup: CDR1 LNHDA, CDR2 SQIVND (reference sequence). The length of the CDR3 is 16 residues. The CDR3 DNA follows: TGTGCCAGTAGTATGGACAGCAAATCTGGGGCCAACGTCCTGACTTTC. This gives the protein CASSMDSKSGANVLTF.

This chain uses TRBV21-1 with TRBJ2-7; the table's D call, TRBD2, has no DNA check behind it. TRBV21-1 is assigned pseudogene status. The CDR3 consists of 16 residues. The CDR3 sequence: CASSIYIAGEEGEQYF. The CDR3 DNA reads TGTGCCAGCAGCATATACATAGCGGGAGAAGAGGGCGAGCAGTACTTC.